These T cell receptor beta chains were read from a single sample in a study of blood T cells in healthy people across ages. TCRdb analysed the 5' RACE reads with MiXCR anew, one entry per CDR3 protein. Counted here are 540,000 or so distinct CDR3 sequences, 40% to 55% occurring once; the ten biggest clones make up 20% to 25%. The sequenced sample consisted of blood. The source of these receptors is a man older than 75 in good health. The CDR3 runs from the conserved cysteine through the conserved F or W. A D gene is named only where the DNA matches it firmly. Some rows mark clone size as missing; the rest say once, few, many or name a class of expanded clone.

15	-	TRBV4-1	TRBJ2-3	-	TGCGCCAGCAGCCAAGATCCCCAGGGGTTGGATACGCAGTATTTT	CASSQDPQGLDTQYF
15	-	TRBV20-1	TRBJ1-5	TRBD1	TGCAGTGTCCAAAGTCGGGACAGGGGGCTTCAGCCCCAGCATTTT	CSVQSRDRGLQPQHF
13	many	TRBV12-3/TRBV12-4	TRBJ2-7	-	TGTGCCAGCAGGCGTACAGGATCCTACGAGCAGTACTTC	CASRRTGSYEQYF
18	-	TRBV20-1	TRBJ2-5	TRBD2	TGCAGTGCTAGCCCTCAGACTAGCGGGAGGGGGTACCAAGAGACCCAGTACTTC	CSASPQTSGRGYQETQYF
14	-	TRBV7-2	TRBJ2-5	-	TGTGCCAGCAGCTTCACAGGGATCGGAGAGACCCAGTACTTC	CASSFTGIGETQYF
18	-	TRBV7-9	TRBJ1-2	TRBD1	TGTGCCAGCAGCTTAGCGGGACAGGGGGCGAGTCAATACTATGGCTACACCTTC	CASSLAGQGASQYYGYTF
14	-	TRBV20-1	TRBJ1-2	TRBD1	TGCAGTGTTTCCCCCGCCGACAGGGGAGATGACTACACCTTC	CSVSPADRGDDYTF
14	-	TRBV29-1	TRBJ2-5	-	TGCAGCGTTGAAGGAAGTTGGAGACCCAATGAGCAGTACTTC	CSVEGSWRPNEQYF
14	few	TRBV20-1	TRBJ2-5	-	TGCAGTGCTACCCGGGTAGCGTTACAAGAGACCCAGTACTTC	CSATRVALQETQYF
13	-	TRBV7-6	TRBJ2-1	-	TGTGCCAGCAGCTTTGGCGCTTACAATGAGCAGTTCTTC	CASSFGAYNEQFF
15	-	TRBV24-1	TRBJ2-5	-	TGTGCCACCAGCCCCAGGAGGGGGCAGTGGGAGACCCAGTACTTC	CATSPRRGQWETQYF
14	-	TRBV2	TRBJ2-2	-	TGTGCCAGCTTTCGCGGATCCGGACCCGGGGAGCTGTTTTTT	CASFRGSGPGELFF
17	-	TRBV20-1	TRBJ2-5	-	TGCAGTGCTAGAGGGACTTTAGGAGGAGGGGGTGGAGAGACCCAGTACTTC	CSARGTLGGGGGETQYF
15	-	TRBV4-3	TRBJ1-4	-	TGCGCCAGCAGCCACGGGGACGGCGAAGGGGAAAAACTGTTTTTT	CASSHGDGEGEKLFF
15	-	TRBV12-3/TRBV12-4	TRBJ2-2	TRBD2	TGTGCCAGCAGTTTTGTACTAGCGGGCACCGGGGAGCTGTTTTTT	CASSFVLAGTGELFF
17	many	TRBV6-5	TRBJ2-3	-	TGTGCCAGCAGTTACTCTCCCGTACCCTATGGCACAGATACGCAGTATTTT	CASSYSPVPYGTDTQYF
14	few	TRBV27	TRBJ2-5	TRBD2	TGTGCCAGCAGTTTAAGAGGGGGGACCGGGAGGGAGTACTTC	CASSLRGGTGREYF
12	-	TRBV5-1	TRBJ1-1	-	TGCGCCAGCAAAGGGCCGAACCTAGGAGCTTTCTTT	CASKGPNLGAFF
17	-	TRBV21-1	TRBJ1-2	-	TGTGCCAGCAGGACCCAGATTCCGGGACAGATTAACTATGGCTACACCTTC	CASRTQIPGQINYGYTF
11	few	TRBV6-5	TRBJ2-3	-	TGTGCCAGCAGCTCGGTGGATACGCAGTATTTT	CASSSVDTQYF
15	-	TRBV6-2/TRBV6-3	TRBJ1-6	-	TGTGCCAGCAGTCGGGGCCCGGGGGAGAATTCACCCCTCCACTTT	CASSRGPGENSPLHF
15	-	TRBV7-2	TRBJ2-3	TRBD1	TGTGCCAGCAGCTCTAGGGACAGGGGAAGAGATACGCAGTATTTT	CASSSRDRGRDTQYF
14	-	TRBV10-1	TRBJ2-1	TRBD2	TGCGCCAGCAGCCGAAGCGGGGAGGGAGAGACCCAGTTCTTC	CASSRSGEGETQFF
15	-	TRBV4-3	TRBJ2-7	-	TGCGCCAGCAGCCAAGGGGTCACGAGCTCCTACGAGCAGTACTTC	CASSQGVTSSYEQYF
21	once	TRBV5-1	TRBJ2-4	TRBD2	TGCGCCGGCAGCTACTTCTCGGGGACTAGCGGGAGGGCCCGGGCCAAAAACATTCAGTACTTC	CAGSYFSGTSGRARAKNIQYF
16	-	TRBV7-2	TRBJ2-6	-	TGTGCCAGCAGCTTAATCCGGAGCTCTGGGGCCAACGTCCTGACTTTC	CASSLIRSSGANVLTF
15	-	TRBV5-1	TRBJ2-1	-	TGCGCCAGCAGCTTGTTTGCGGGGGCTGGTAATGAGCAGTTCTTC	CASSLFAGAGNEQFF